This T cell receptor beta chain appears in the sequencing data of a study of blood T cell repertoires in COVID-19. Sequencing was performed with immunoSEQ multiplex PCR; in TCRdb, only in-frame clones are kept and a portion is missing. The sample contains fewer than 250,000 clones, around 86% of which appear only once. CDR3 length: 16 residues. The V segment lost 5 bases and the J segment 4 bases; nucleotides outside the gene matches: 16. CDR1 and CDR2 from the germline V gene are GTSNPN and SVGIG (reference sequence). The genes are TRBV30 and TRBJ1-1, with 7 positions matching TRBD1. The material sequenced was peripheral blood. The receptor was isolated from a woman older than 75 with COVID-19, enrolled during active disease. CDR3 sequence: CAWSGTDRRVSTEAFF. The CDR3 DNA follows: TGTGCCTGGTCTGGGACAGATCGGAGGGTGAGCACTGAAGCTTTCTTT.